The next 21 T cell receptor beta chains were all read from a single sample in a study of graft-versus-host responses after intestinal transplantation. TCRdb's copy holds only in-frame clones and misses some; the assay was immunoSEQ multiplex PCR. The profile shows 90,000 to 150,000 clones, 80% to 95% of them singletons. Their recognized antigens are unknown. The material sequenced was unstimulated CD4+ T cells sorted from spleen or lymph node cells, taken before intestinal transplant. Receptors originate from a human donor who received an intestinal transplant.

The sample holds one count of this clone. The genes are TRBV7-3 and TRBJ1-1; no clear D. V dropped 1 base and J dropped 5 bases, with 11 bases sitting between them. Germline V gene lookup returns CDR1 SGHTA and CDR2 FQGTGA. This CDR3 is built from 14 residues. CDR3 sequence: CASSLSAGDTEAFF. The CDR3 DNA sequence: TGTGCCAGCAGCTTAAGCGCCGGGGATACTGAAGCTTTCTTT. The whole variable domain, filled in from reference TRBV7-3 and TRBJ1-1, reads GAGVSQTPSNKVTEKGKYVELRCDPISGHTALYWYRQSLGQGPEFLIYFQGTGAADDSGLPNDRFFAVRPEGSVSTLKIQRTERGDSAVYLCASSLSAGDTEAFFGQGTRLTVV.

The chain links TRBV6-4 to TRBJ2-3, with 7 bases identical to TRBD1. CDR1 is MRHNA and CDR2 is SNTAGT in the germline V gene. The CDR3 runs 13 residues. With 5 bases clipped from V and 4 bases from J, the junction kept 3 bases outside the gene matches. CDR3 in amino acids: CASSPQGADTQYF. The CDR3 nucleotides are TGTGCCAGCAGTCCGCAGGGGGCAGATACGCAGTATTTT.

The V gene is TRBV11-2, the J gene TRBJ2-3, with D possibly being TRBD2 (6 bases). V was shortened by 4 bases and J by 1 base, with 21 bases between the two germline ends. CDR3 length equals 18 residues. CDR1 is SGHAT, CDR2 FQNNGV, per germline. The CDR3 region has the DNA TGTGCCAGCAGCTCCCAGCGGTTCATGGGGGAGGGCACAGATACGCAGTATTTT. Its protein product is CASSSQRFMGEGTDTQYF.

As to this clone: The junction does not match germline at one end; this may be a read error. The CDR3, as DNA: TGTGCCAGTAGTATAGAGTTCAATCGGAGGAACGCTGAAGCTTTCTTT. Amino acid sequence: CASSIEFNRRNAEAFF. The chain uses TRBV19 and TRBJ1-1; D remains ambiguous. In germline, CDR1 is LNHDA, CDR2 SQIVND (reference sequence). The CDR3 is made up of 16 amino acids. The whole variable domain, filled in from reference TRBV19 and TRBJ1-1, reads DGGITQSPKYLFRKEGQNVTLSCEQNLNHDAMYWYRQDPGQGLRLIYYSQIVNDFQKGDIAEGYSVSREKKESFPLTVTSAQKNPTAFYLCASSIEFNRRNAEAFFGQGTRLTVV.

The chain links TRBV4-1 to TRBJ1-2; weak D call: TRBD1 (5 bases). Trimming took 1 base from V and 3 from J, leaving 18 bases between them. This CDR3 is built from 17 residues. Germline CDR1 MGHRA, CDR2 YSYEKL. In DNA form, the CDR3 reads TGCGCCAGCAGCCAAGTCCTAAACAGGAATAGGGACTATGGCTACACCTTC. This translates into CASSQVLNRNRDYGYTF.

The chain links TRBV5-1 to TRBJ2-5; unclear D gene. Deletions cut 0 bases from V and 1 base from J, with 10 bases between. The CDR3 is 15 amino acids. CDR1 is SGHRS, CDR2 YFSETQ, per germline. CDR3 in DNA: TGCGCCAGCAGCTTGGTCCCTACCAGCCAAGAGACCCAGTACTTC. It yields the protein CASSLVPTSQETQYF.

This rearrangement joins TRBV2 to TRBJ2-1, with 8 positions matching TRBD2. The ends lost 5 bases at V and 2 bases at J; junction bases unmatched: 26. Germline CDR1 SNHLY, CDR2 FYNNEI. The CDR3 extends over 22 amino acids. CDR3 nucleotides: TGTGCCAGCAGTTCCTTAGACCCGAGCGGGAACCCGAAGCGGGGGACCTACAATGAGCAGTTCTTC. It specifies CASSSLDPSGNPKRGTYNEQFF.

CDR3 residues: CASTSGSVETQYF. CDR3 nucleotides: TGTGCCAGCACGTCGGGGTCCGTAGAGACCCAGTACTTC. The V gene is TRBV28, the J gene TRBJ2-5; D is perhaps TRBD2 (5 bases). CDR3 length equals 13 residues. Germline loops: CDR1 MDHEN, CDR2 SYDVKM. V was cut by 7 bases and J by 4 bases, with 13 bases left in between.

The CDR3 protein is CASNLLSTGNTEAFF. In DNA, the CDR3 is TGTGCCAGCAATTTGCTCTCTACAGGGAACACTGAAGCTTTCTTT. V is TRBV27 and J is TRBJ1-1; D possibly corresponds to TRBD1 (5 bases). The CDR3 is 15 residues long. Germline loops: CDR1 MNHEY, CDR2 SMNVEV (reference sequence). The ends were cut back, 7 bases at V and 1 base at J, with 16 bases in the middle.

This CDR3 reads CASSQRLSSGPDTQYF. For the CDR3, the DNA is TGTGCCAGCAGCCAACGACTTAGTAGCGGGCCAGATACGCAGTATTTT. The chain is built from TRBV7-2 and TRBJ2-3, with TRBD2 identical over 7 bases. CDR1 is SGHTA and CDR2 is FQGNSA in the germline V gene. J lost 4 bases, V lost 5 bases, and 12 bases had no gene match. The CDR3 sequence is 16 residues long.

The chain is built from TRBV6-5 and TRBJ2-1, with 7 bases identical to TRBD2. Germline loops: CDR1 MNHEY, CDR2 SVGAGI. Trimming cost V 6 bases and J 5 bases; bases outside gene matches: 4. There are 13 residues in the CDR3. In DNA, the CDR3 is TGTGCCAGCAGACCCGGGACTAACAATGAGCAGTTCTTC. This sequence encodes CASRPGTNNEQFF.

The rearrangement uses TRBV6-1 and TRBJ2-1, with unresolved D. Trimming left V 6 bases short and J 15 bases short, with 18 bases between. Germline values: CDR1 MNHNS, CDR2 SASEGT. The CDR3 is made up of 12 amino acids. The CDR3 nucleotides are TGTGCCAGCAGCCCTTACCCCGGCCGGTTGTTCTTC. Translating it yields CASSPYPGRLFF.

The V gene is TRBV6-5, the J gene TRBJ2-3, with D perhaps TRBD2 (6 bases). Germline-derived CDR1 and CDR2 are MNHEY and SVGAGI. The CDR3 is 15 residues long. Trimming removed 6 bases from V and 6 bases from J, with 19 bases in between. The CDR3 nucleotides are TGTGCCAGCAGCTCCGGGGGAGGTTCTAAGGATACGCAGTATTTT. It specifies CASSSGGGSKDTQYF.

The chain has TRBV14 and TRBJ2-7; perhaps TRBD1 as D (6 bases). V was trimmed by 1 base and J by 3 bases, leaving 16 bases between them. This CDR3 contains 16 residues. Germline V CDR1 and CDR2: SGHDN, FVKESK. Here the CDR3 DNA reads TGTGCCAGCAGCCAAGTACAGGGTCATGAGGACTACGAGCAGTACTTC. It specifies CASSQVQGHEDYEQYF.

The chain recombines TRBV6-5 with TRBJ2-3, with 10 bases fitting TRBD1. V was pared by 6 bases and J by 4 bases, with 7 bases of the junction left unmatched. CDR1 MNHEY and CDR2 SVGAGI come from the germline V gene. This CDR3 has 15 amino acids. The CDR3 spells CASRPGQGFPDTQYF. The CDR3 nucleotides are TGTGCCAGCAGACCGGGACAGGGGTTCCCAGATACGCAGTATTTT.

This sequence joins TRBV6-5 and TRBJ1-4, with TRBD1 as a possible D gene (5 bases). V lost 4 bases, J lost 4 bases, and 16 bases lay in between. The CDR3 extends over 16 amino acids. Per germline, CDR1 MNHEY and CDR2 SVGAGI. CDR3 protein: CASSSHPGGVNEKLFF. DNA of the CDR3: TGTGCCAGCAGTTCTCATCCCGGGGGAGTTAATGAAAAACTGTTTTTT.

The chain recombines TRBV18 with TRBJ2-7; 7 bases agree with TRBD1. Trimming cost V 3 bases and J 1 base; bases outside gene matches: 3. Looked up from germline, CDR1 is KGHSH and CDR2 is LQKENI. The CDR3 extends over 14 amino acids. In DNA form, the CDR3 reads TGTGCCAGCTCACCCACAGGGGAATCCTACGAGCAGTACTTC. Translating it yields CASSPTGESYEQYF.

CDR3 region: CSVDGGLGGAFF. The CDR3 DNA follows: TGCAGCGTTGACGGGGGGCTCGGTGGGGCTTTCTTT. The V and J genes are TRBV29-1 and TRBJ1-1; D is possibly TRBD1 (6 bases). Trimming left V 3 bases short and J 11 bases short, with 16 bases between. Germline CDR1 SQVTM, CDR2 ANQGSEA. This CDR3 comprises 12 residues.

The rearrangement links TRBV29-1 to TRBJ2-5; D is perhaps TRBD2 (6 bases). Germline values: CDR1 SQVTM, CDR2 ANQGSEA. Trimming left V 7 bases short and J 4 bases short, with 16 bases between. CDR3 size: 13 residues. CDR3 sequence (DNA): TGCAGCGCCCCCGTTAGCGGAGGAGAGACCCAGTACTTC. Amino acid sequence: CSAPVSGGETQYF.

The V call is TRBV5-1, the J call TRBJ2-3; 7 bases match TRBD2. The CDR3 spans 18 residues. CDR1 SGHRS and CDR2 YFSETQ come from the germline V gene. The V gene end was trimmed by 2 bases and the J gene end by 1 base; junction bases not matched to a gene: 13. The CDR3 sequence: CASSLGRVPRGGTDTQYF. CDR3 nucleotides: TGCGCCAGCAGCTTAGGGAGGGTCCCCCGAGGTGGCACAGATACGCAGTATTTT.

V gene TRBV11-2 combines with J gene TRBJ1-2, with TRBD1 matching over 7 bases. Per germline, CDR1 SGHAT and CDR2 FQNNGV. V lost 5 bases to trimming and J lost 2 bases; unmatched junction nucleotides: 5. The CDR3 has 14 amino acids. The DNA of the CDR3 is TGTGCCAGCAGCCCCGGGACAGCAAACTATGGCTACACCTTC. Translating it yields CASSPGTANYGYTF.